The table lists the clone carrying this T cell receptor (beta chain) with a few counts. Its antigen remains unknown. This sample is drawn from a study of vaccination and CD4 T cells after COVID-19. In the study overall: About ten convalescent cases were mild and one was severe, and all had been SARS-CoV-2 positive by nasal swab PCR. A CEFX pool, an HIV-1 Nef pool, or no peptide went to control cultures. The study enrolled six male and four female convalescents, two of whom were Hispanic.

An Oncomine TCR Beta short-read assay was used to sequence the DNA from cultured CD4+ T cells. Via MiXCR, TCRdb re-called the PCR reads, giving one row per CDR3 protein. The sample yields 25,000 to 30,000 distinct CDR3 sequences, 35% to 40% seen once. The CDR3 length is 13 residues. V gave up 2 bases and J gave up 5 bases, with 9 bases separating them. Germline V gene data show CDR1 as MGHRA and CDR2 as YSYEKL. Time point specified: late sampling 161 to 241 days after vaccination in a few convalescent patients. As to treatment: roughly 11-day PBMC culture with coronavirus spike peptide pools or control peptides (ViraFEST assay).

The receptor was isolated from a human donor who had recovered from COVID-19. The sample was CD4+ T cells from blood, cultured in vitro, taken about 7 months after SARS-CoV-2 vaccination. V usage is TRBV4-1 and J usage is TRBJ1-2, with D possibly TRBD1 on 6 matching bases. The chain's CDR3 is CASSQQGNYGYTF. CDR3 DNA sequence: TGCGCCAGCAGCCAACAGGGGAATTATGGCTACACCTTC.